Listed here are 26 T cell receptor beta chains from one sample, sequenced in a study of regulatory T cells in long-lasting Graves disease. Assembly of TCR beta libraries relied on iRepertoire HTBI primers together with Arm-PCR of CDR3 regions. From the multiplex PCR reads, TCRdb called clonotypes with MiXCR, one entry per CDR3 protein. The table records around 450,000 distinct CDR3 sequences, about a fifth of them present only once. Time point noted: persistent/refractory GD, antithyroid drugs over 5 years with positive TRAb. PBMC RNA was the source of the TCR library. The sample here was peripheral blood mononuclear cells (PBMCs), taken when the disease was refractory, from a patient treated with antithyroid drugs. Every receptor here comes from a female donor with Graves disease.

This sequence joins TRBV14 and TRBJ1-1; D remains unclear. The CDR3 is 18 amino acids. Trimming removed 2 bases at V and 2 bases at J, with 21 bases between. Germline V gives CDR1 SGHDN, CDR2 FVKESK. In DNA, the CDR3 is TGTGCCAGCAGCCAAAAGTGGTGGGCCAGAGGCCAAAACACTGAAGCTTTCTTT. It specifies CASSQKWWARGQNTEAFF.

V and J are TRBV7-9 and TRBJ1-2; D is ambiguous. Trimming removed 0 bases from V and 4 bases from J, with 9 bases in between. This CDR3 contains 14 residues. CDR1 is SEHNR, CDR2 FQNEAQ, per germline (reference sequence). The CDR3 region has the DNA TGTGCCAGCAGCTTAGCCTACCATCCCTATGGCTACACCTTC. It yields the protein CASSLAYHPYGYTF. Looking up the rest from reference TRBV7-9 and TRBJ1-2 gives the full variable domain: DTGVSQNPRHKITKRGQNVTFRCDPISEHNRLYWYRQTLGQGPEFLTYFQNEAQLEKSRLLSDRFSAERPKGSFSTLEIQRTEQGDSAMYLCASSLAYHPYGYTFGSGTRLTVV.

This rearrangement joins TRBV29-1 to TRBJ1-1; D remains unclear. The CDR3 extends over 12 amino acids. V was clipped by 6 bases and J by 3 bases, with 11 bases between them. CDR1 is SQVTM and CDR2 is ANQGSEA in the germline V gene. The CDR3, as DNA: TGCAGCGTGAGGACGAACTACACTGAAGCTTTCTTT. Protein product: CSVRTNYTEAFF.

The V gene is TRBV19, the J gene TRBJ1-4, with TRBD1 matching over 10 bases. The germline CDR1 and CDR2 sequences are LNHDA and SQIVND (reference sequence). Trimming took 4 bases from V and 7 from J; bases not matched to a gene: 9. The CDR3 is 16 amino acids. The DNA of the CDR3 is TGTGCCAGTAGTACCCGACAGGGGGCTCTAGGTGAAAAACTGTTTTTT. Translating it yields CASSTRQGALGEKLFF.

This clonotype showed up just a few times. This chain joins TRBV7-2 and TRBJ2-7; D gene unclear. CDR3 length: 14 amino acids. Germline loops: CDR1 SGHTA, CDR2 FQGNSA. The V gene lost 2 bases and the J gene lost 1 base, with 9 bases spanning the gap. In DNA, the CDR3 is TGTGCCAGCAGCTTAATGGCCGCTTCCTACGAGCAGTACTTC. Its translation is CASSLMAASYEQYF.

This clonotype was seen a handful of times. The genes are TRBV5-1 and TRBJ1-6; 9 positions agree with TRBD1. CDR1 is SGHRS, CDR2 YFSETQ, per germline. This CDR3 has 17 residues. After removal of 2 bases from V and 7 bases from J, the junction contained 10 bases not matched to a gene. The CDR3 region is CASSLFQRTGVNSPLHF. The CDR3 nucleotides read TGCGCCAGCAGCTTATTCCAACGGACAGGGGTAAATTCACCCCTCCACTTT. The full variable domain, with the rest looked up from reference TRBV5-1 and TRBJ1-6, is KAGVTQTPRYLIKTRGQQVTLSCSPISGHRSVSWYQQTPGQGLQFLFEYFSETQRNKGNFPGRFSGRQFSNSRSEMNVSTLELGDSALYLCASSLFQRTGVNSPLHFGNGTRLTVT.

This clonotype was picked up a small number of times. The chain recombines TRBV11-2 with TRBJ2-3; the D call may be TRBD1 or TRBD2 (5 bases each). The CDR3 loop spans 18 amino acids. CDR1 and CDR2 (germline): SGHAT, FQNNGV. Trimming removed 4 bases from V and 5 bases from J, with 25 bases in between. CDR3 amino acids: CASSSGGGGNLSVDTQYF. CDR3 in DNA: TGTGCCAGCAGCTCCGGTGGGGGTGGGAACCTCTCGGTAGATACGCAGTATTTT.

In its sample, this clonotype was seen many times. This chain uses TRBV28 with TRBJ2-7; TRBD2 agrees at 7 bases. The CDR3 is 15 residues long. Germline CDR1 is MDHEN and CDR2 is SYDVKM. The J segment lost 5 bases and the V segment lost 6 bases, leaving 13 bases of the junction unmatched. The CDR3 DNA reads as TGTGCCAGCAGCCCACGCCTGGCGGGAGTGCACGAGCAGTACTTC. Protein sequence: CASSPRLAGVHEQYF.

This clonotype was detected many times. V usage is TRBV5-1 and J usage is TRBJ1-2, with 9 positions matching TRBD1. This CDR3 is 16 amino acids long. Per the germline V gene, CDR1 is SGHRS and CDR2 is YFSETQ. With 4 bases clipped from V and 1 base from J, the junction kept 8 bases outside the gene matches. In nucleotides, the CDR3 is TGCGCCAGCAGCCACTTACCGGGACAGGGTAACTATGGCTACACCTTC. Its translation is CASSHLPGQGNYGYTF.

This clonotype was counted at least ten times. V gene TRBV28 combines with J gene TRBJ1-5; no clear D. In germline, CDR1 is MDHEN, CDR2 SYDVKM. The ends were cut back, 5 bases at V and 5 bases at J, with 10 bases in the middle. The CDR3 totals 13 residues. CDR3 sequence: CASSGLKDQPQHF. The CDR3 DNA is TGTGCCAGCAGTGGACTGAAAGATCAGCCCCAGCATTTT.

The rearrangement joins TRBV5-1 to TRBJ2-1, with 14 bases aligning to TRBD2. From germline, CDR1 is SGHRS and CDR2 YFSETQ. V lost 4 bases, J lost 11 bases, and 11 bases stayed unmatched. This CDR3 spans 16 amino acids. As DNA, the CDR3 is TGCGCCAGCAGCGTCCTGACTAGCGGGAGGGCCCTGAAGCAGTTCTTC. This translates into CASSVLTSGRALKQFF.

This chain joins TRBV6-9 and TRBJ2-7; 9 bases map to TRBD1. The CDR3 is made up of 15 amino acids. Germline CDR1 reads MNHGY; CDR2 reads SVAAGI. V dropped 4 bases and J dropped 2; count of bases not matched to a gene: 6. The CDR3 DNA reads as TGTGCCAGCAGTTTGCGACAGGGGGTAACCTACGAGCAGTACTTC. Amino acids: CASSLRQGVTYEQYF.

Many counts were recorded for this clonotype. This sequence joins TRBV6-2 or TRBV6-3 and TRBJ2-7; no clear D gene. V lost 0 bases and J lost 1, with 7 bases in between. The CDR3 runs to 14 residues. Germline lookup yields CDR1 MNHEY and CDR2 SVGEGT. CDR3 residues: CASSYSIRSYEQYF. The CDR3, as DNA: TGTGCCAGCAGTTACTCGATTCGATCCTACGAGCAGTACTTC.

This clonotype was counted between two and nine times. The gene calls are TRBV29-1 and TRBJ2-5; D remains ambiguous. From germline, CDR1 is SQVTM and CDR2 ANQGSEA. Between the trimmed V and J ends, which lost 8 bases and 5 bases, there was a span of 15 bases. The CDR3 has 12 amino acids. CDR3 DNA: TGCAGCTCCCGACATGTCCTGGAGACCCAGTACTTC. Its translation is CSSRHVLETQYF.

The chain couples TRBV10-3 to TRBJ1-4; D is perhaps TRBD1 (6 bases). The CDR3 covers 16 residues. V was clipped by 5 bases and J by 4 bases, with 17 bases between them. Germline CDR1 is ENHRY and CDR2 is SYGVKD. CDR3 region: CAISSFGGADNEKLFF. CDR3 nucleotides: TGTGCCATCAGTAGTTTCGGGGGCGCGGATAATGAAAAACTGTTTTTT.

The V call is TRBV6-2 or TRBV6-3, the J call TRBJ1-2; D unresolved. The CDR3 length is 12 residues. Between the trimmed V and J ends, which lost 2 bases and 7 bases, there was a span of 8 bases. Germline CDR1 is MNHEY and CDR2 is SVGEGT. CDR3 region: CASSYNDVGYTF. The DNA for the CDR3 is TGTGCCAGCAGTTACAACGATGTTGGCTACACCTTC.

In this sample, this clonotype turned up a few times. The rearrangement joins TRBV20-1 to TRBJ2-5; tentatively, D is TRBD1 (5 bases). Per germline, CDR1 DFQATT and CDR2 SNEGSKA (reference sequence). V dropped 0 bases and J dropped 7 bases, with 15 bases sitting between them. This CDR3 contains 14 residues. The CDR3, as DNA: TGCAGTGCTAGAGATCAGTGGGGCCTTGGGACCCAGTACTTC. Translated, it gives CSARDQWGLGTQYF.

This clonotype was detected many times. This chain uses TRBV28 with TRBJ2-7, with TRBD1 matching 8 bases. With V trimmed by 5 bases and J by 4 bases, 7 bases remained unmatched. This CDR3 has 14 residues. CDR1 is MDHEN, CDR2 SYDVKM, per germline. The CDR3 coding sequence is TGTGCCAGCAGTCCCGGGGGACAGGTATACGAGCAGTACTTC. This codes for CASSPGGQVYEQYF.

This clonotype showed up many times. The V gene is TRBV7-9, the J gene TRBJ2-7, with 8 bases that match TRBD1. The CDR3 runs 16 residues. Losses at the gene ends were 6 bases for V and 0 bases for J; bases not matched to a gene: 10. Germline CDR1 reads SEHNR; CDR2 reads FQNEAQ (reference sequence). The CDR3 DNA reads TGTGCCAGCAGACATTACTCCACAGGGGGCTCCTACGAGCAGTACTTC. Its translation is CASRHYSTGGSYEQYF.

This clonotype was seen repeatedly, ten times or more. The junction departs from the called germline gene at one end, perhaps through a read error. V and J are TRBV5-1 and TRBJ2-7; no clear D. Germline assignment: CDR1 SGHRS and CDR2 YFSETQ. The length of the CDR3 is 15 residues. For the CDR3, the DNA is TGTGCCAGCAGCGTGGGTGTGGCCCCAGGCTACGAGCAGTACTTC. Its translation is CASSVGVAPGYEQYF. The full variable domain, in which reference TRBV5-1 and TRBJ2-7 provide the parts outside the CDR3, is KAGVTQTPRYLIKTRGQQVTLSCSPISGHRSVSWYQQTPGQGLQFLFEYFSETQRNKGNFPGRFSGRQFSNSRSEMNVSTLELGDSALYLCASSVGVAPGYEQYFGPGTRLTVT.

Many counts were recorded for this clonotype. J is TRBJ2-7 and V is TRBV6-6; a weak D match, TRBD1 (5 bases). V lost 0 bases to trimming and J lost 2 bases, with 17 bases between them. The CDR3 sequence is 17 residues long. CDR1 and CDR2 (germline): MNHNY, SVGAGI (reference sequence). CDR3 residues: CASSYSIKQASPYEQYF. CDR3 nucleotide sequence: TGTGCCAGCAGTTACTCGATTAAACAGGCCTCCCCCTACGAGCAGTACTTC.

As regards this clonotype: It may be a read error: a sequence one base away is much more abundant. This chain joins TRBV10-3 and TRBJ1-4, with 7 nucleotides matching TRBD1. The germline V gene has CDR1 ENHRY and CDR2 SYGVKD. The CDR3 sequence is 15 residues long. After removal of 4 bases from V and 5 bases from J, the junction contained 7 bases not matched to a gene. The CDR3 DNA follows: TGTGCCATCAGTGCTCAGACAGGGCGGAATGAAAAACTGTTTTTT. It encodes CAISAQTGRNEKLFF.

This clonotype was detected a few times. The genes are TRBV4-2 and TRBJ2-5; D is perhaps TRBD1 (6 bases). This CDR3 is built from 17 residues. Trimming took off 4 bases at V and 2 bases at J, with 20 bases between the two ends. Germline loops: CDR1 LGHNA, CDR2 YNFKEQ. CDR3 nucleotides: TGTGCCAGCAGCCTCCTGGCGACAGGAGACTTACAAGAGACCCAGTACTTC. Translated: CASSLLATGDLQETQYF.

This clonotype was observed at least ten times. The chain is built from TRBV13 and TRBJ1-2; D remains unclear. CDR1 and CDR2 from the germline V gene are PRHDT and FYEKMQ (reference sequence). The CDR3 length is 12 residues. V was clipped by 6 bases and J by 8 bases, with 13 bases between them. CDR3 coding DNA: TGTGCCAGCAGTTCTCGGGCCTTCGGCTACACCTTC. This codes for CASSSRAFGYTF.

This clonotype was seen more than once but under ten times. CDR3 nucleotide sequence: TGTGCCAGCAGCCCAACAGGGAAGGGGTACGAGCAGTACTTC. It translates to CASSPTGKGYEQYF. The chain employs TRBV7-9 and TRBJ2-7; tentative D call: TRBD1 (6 bases). The V and J ends lost 5 bases and 4 bases respectively, with 15 bases between them. This CDR3 comprises 14 residues. CDR1 and CDR2 (germline): SEHNR, FQNEAQ (reference sequence).

This sequence joins TRBV30 and TRBJ2-1; TRBD1 is a possible D gene (5 bases). V lost 2 bases, J lost 6 bases, and 17 bases lay in between. The CDR3 has 15 amino acids. Germline CDR1 GTSNPN, CDR2 SVGIG (reference sequence). CDR3 bases: TGTGCCTGGAGTTCACCACAGGATAGAGGCAATGAGCAGTTCTTC. Protein sequence: CAWSSPQDRGNEQFF. Full variable domain (outside the CDR3, taken from reference TRBV30 and TRBJ2-1): SQTIHQWPATLVQPVGSPLSLECTVEGTSNPNLYWYRQAAGRGLQLLFYSVGIGQISSEVPQNLSASRPQDRQFILSSKKLLLSDSGFYLCAWSSPQDRGNEQFFGPGTRLTVL.